Below, one TCR beta chain is given with its context. It has no known antigen specificity. Base qualities are not provided; no much larger clone lies one nucleotide away. From its cysteine to its phenylalanine, the CDR3 spans 16 amino acids. Only the CDR3 DNA stays, 48 bases, in frame from base 1. The junction carries 11 bases between V and J, which are trimmed by 0 bases and 2 bases respectively. The germline V gene supplies CDR1 SGHDN and CDR2 FVKESK. These data belong to a study of technical replicates of blood from a few donors listed by TCRdb under 2017. Library preparation was by the immunoSEQ multiplex PCR assay. This is the immuneACCESS table as TCRdb keeps it, with only in-frame sequences that have V and J called. A part of the clones is gone; compared with another copy, unresolved V genes explain less than half, and the rest is unexplained. Within this sample are 10,000 to 13,000 clones, with around 94% of them counted one time only. The leading ten clones occupy 5.5% to 9% of the sample.

Rearrangement joined TRBV14 to TRBJ1-5; the D gene is unclear. The TCR sequence derives from a human donor in good health. The material sequenced was PBMCs. The CDR3 region has the sequence CASSQDNWLGNQPQHF. The DNA reads TGTGCCAGCAGCCAAGATAATTGGCTGGGCAATCAGCCCCAGCATTTT. With the rest looked up from the reference TRBV14 and TRBJ1-5 genes rather than sequenced, the full variable domain is EAGVTQFPSHSVIEKGQTVTLRCDPISGHDNLYWYRRVMGKEIKFLLHFVKESKQDESGMPNNRFLAERTGGTYSTLKVQPAELEDSGVYFCASSQDNWLGNQPQHFGDGTRLSIL.